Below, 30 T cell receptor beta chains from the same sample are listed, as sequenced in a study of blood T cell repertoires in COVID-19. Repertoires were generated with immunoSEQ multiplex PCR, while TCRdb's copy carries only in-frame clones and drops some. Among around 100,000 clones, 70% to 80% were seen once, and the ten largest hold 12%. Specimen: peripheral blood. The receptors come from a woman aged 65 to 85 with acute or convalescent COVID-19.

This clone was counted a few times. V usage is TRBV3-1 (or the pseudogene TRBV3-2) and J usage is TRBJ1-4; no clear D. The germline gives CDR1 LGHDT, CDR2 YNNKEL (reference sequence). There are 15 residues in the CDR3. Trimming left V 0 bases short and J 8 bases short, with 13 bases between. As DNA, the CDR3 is TGTGCCAGCAGCCAAGATAGGCCAGGTGGGGAAAAACTGTTTTTT. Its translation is CASSQDRPGGEKLFF.

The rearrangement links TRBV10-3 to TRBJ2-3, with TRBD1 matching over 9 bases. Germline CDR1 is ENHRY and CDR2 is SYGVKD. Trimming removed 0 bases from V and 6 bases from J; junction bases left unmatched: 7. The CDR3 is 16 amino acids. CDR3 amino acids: CAISESRTGVTDTQYF. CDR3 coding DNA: TGTGCCATCAGTGAGTCGAGGACAGGGGTTACGGATACGCAGTATTTT.

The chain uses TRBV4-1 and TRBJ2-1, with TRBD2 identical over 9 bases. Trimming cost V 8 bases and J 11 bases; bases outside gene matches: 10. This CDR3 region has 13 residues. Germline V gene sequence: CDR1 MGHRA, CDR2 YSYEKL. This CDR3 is CASRRGGQAKQFF. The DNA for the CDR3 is TGCGCCAGCCGGCGGGGGGGACAAGCAAAGCAGTTCTTC.

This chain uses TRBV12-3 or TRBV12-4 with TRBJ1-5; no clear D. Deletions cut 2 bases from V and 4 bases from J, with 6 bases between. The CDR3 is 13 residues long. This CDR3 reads CASSLQINQPQHF. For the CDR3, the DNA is TGTGCCAGCAGTTTACAGATAAATCAGCCCCAGCATTTT.

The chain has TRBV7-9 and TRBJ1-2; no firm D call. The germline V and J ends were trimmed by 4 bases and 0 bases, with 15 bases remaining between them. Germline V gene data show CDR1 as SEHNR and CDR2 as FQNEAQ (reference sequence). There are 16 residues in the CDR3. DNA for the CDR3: TGTGCCAGCAGCTCCTCTAGCGGCAACCCTAACTATGGCTACACCTTC. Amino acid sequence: CASSSSSGNPNYGYTF.

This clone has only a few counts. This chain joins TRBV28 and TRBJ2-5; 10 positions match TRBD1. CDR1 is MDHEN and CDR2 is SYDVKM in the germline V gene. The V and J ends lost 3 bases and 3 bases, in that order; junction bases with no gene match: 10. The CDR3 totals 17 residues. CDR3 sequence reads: CASSFSYGQGEKETQYF. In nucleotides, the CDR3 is TGTGCCAGCAGTTTTTCCTACGGACAGGGGGAAAAAGAGACCCAGTACTTC.

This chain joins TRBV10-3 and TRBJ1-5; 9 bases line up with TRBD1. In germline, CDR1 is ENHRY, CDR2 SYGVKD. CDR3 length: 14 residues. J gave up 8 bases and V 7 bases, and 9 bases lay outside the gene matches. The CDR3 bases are TGTGCCATCAAAGGGACAGGGAGCGGGGAGCCCCAGCATTTT. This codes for CAIKGTGSGEPQHF.

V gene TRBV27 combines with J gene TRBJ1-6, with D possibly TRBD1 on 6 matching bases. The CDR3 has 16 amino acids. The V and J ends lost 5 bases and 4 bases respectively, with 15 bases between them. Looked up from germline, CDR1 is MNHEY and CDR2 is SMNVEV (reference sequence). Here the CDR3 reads CASSKTGRGYNSPLHF. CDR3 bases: TGTGCCAGCAGTAAAACAGGGAGAGGGTATAATTCACCCCTCCACTTT.

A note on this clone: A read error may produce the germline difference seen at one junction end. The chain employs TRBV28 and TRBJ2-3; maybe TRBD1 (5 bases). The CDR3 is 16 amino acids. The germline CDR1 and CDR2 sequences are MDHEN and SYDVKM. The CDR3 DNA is TGTGCCAGCAGCCCAGCTCCACCTCCCTGGGGCATCACGCAGTTTTTT. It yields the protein CASSPAPPPWGITQFF. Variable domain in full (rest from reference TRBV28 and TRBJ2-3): DVKVTQSSRYLVKRTGEKVFLECVQDMDHENMFWYRQDPGLGLRLIYFSYDVKMKEKGDIPEGYSVSREKKERFSLILESASTNQTSMYLCASSPAPPPWGITQFFGPGTRLTVL.

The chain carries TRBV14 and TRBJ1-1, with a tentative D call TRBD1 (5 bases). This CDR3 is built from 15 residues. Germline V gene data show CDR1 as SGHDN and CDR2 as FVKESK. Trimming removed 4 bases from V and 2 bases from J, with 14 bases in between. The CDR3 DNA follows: TGTGCCAGCAGCCGTACCCTGGGGCCAAACACTGAAGCTTTCTTT. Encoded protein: CASSRTLGPNTEAFF.

CDR3 DNA sequence: TGCAGCGTACCCCAGGGGACGGCTAATGAAAAACTGTTTTTT. The encoded protein is CSVPQGTANEKLFF. This chain connects TRBV29-1 to TRBJ1-4, with D possibly matching TRBD1 (6 bases). Deletions cut 6 bases from V and 3 bases from J, with 14 bases between. Germline assignment: CDR1 SQVTM and CDR2 ANQGSEA. The CDR3 extends over 14 amino acids.

The CDR3 nucleotides are TGTGCCTGGGGACTAGCGGGGGGGTTCAATGAGCAGTTCTTC. It yields the protein CAWGLAGGFNEQFF. The chain is built from TRBV30 and TRBJ2-1, with 15 bases lining up with TRBD2. V gave up 5 bases and J gave up 6 bases; unmatched junction bases: 2. CDR1 is GTSNPN and CDR2 is SVGIG in the germline V gene (reference sequence). The CDR3 covers 14 residues. The entire variable domain, with the rest obtained from reference TRBV30 and TRBJ2-1, is as follows: SQTIHQWPATLVQPVGSPLSLECTVEGTSNPNLYWYRQAAGRGLQLLFYSVGIGQISSEVPQNLSASRPQDRQFILSSKKLLLSDSGFYLCAWGLAGGFNEQFFGPGTRLTVL.

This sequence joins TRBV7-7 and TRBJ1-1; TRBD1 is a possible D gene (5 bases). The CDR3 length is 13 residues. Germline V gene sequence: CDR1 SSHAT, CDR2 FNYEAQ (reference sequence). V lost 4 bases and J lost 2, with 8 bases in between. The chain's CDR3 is CASSSQVNTEAFF. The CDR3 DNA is TGTGCCAGCAGCTCACAGGTAAACACTGAAGCTTTCTTT.

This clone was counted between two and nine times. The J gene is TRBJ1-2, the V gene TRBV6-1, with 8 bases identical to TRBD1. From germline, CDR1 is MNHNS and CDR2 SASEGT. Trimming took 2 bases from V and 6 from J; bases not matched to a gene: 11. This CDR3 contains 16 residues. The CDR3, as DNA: TGTGCCAGCAGTGAACTCGAAGGACAGGGTGGTAATGGCTACACCTTC. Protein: CASSELEGQGGNGYTF.

CDR3 nucleotides: TGTGCCTGGAGTATAGGGACAGTCTCCTACAATGAGCAGTTCTTC. Amino acids: CAWSIGTVSYNEQFF. J is TRBJ2-1 and V is TRBV30, with 7 bases fitting TRBD1. V lost 2 bases to trimming and J lost 0 bases; unmatched junction nucleotides: 4. Germline values: CDR1 GTSNPN, CDR2 SVGIG (reference sequence). The CDR3 length is 15 residues.

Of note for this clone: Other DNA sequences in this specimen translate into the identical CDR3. CDR3 bases: TGTGCCAGCAGCCAAGCGGGGGGCACTGAAGCTTTCTTT. This encodes CASSQAGGTEAFF. The chain has TRBV3-1 (or the pseudogene TRBV3-2) and TRBJ1-1, with D possibly TRBD1 on 5 matching bases. Between the trimmed V and J ends, which lost 1 base and 4 bases, there was a span of 7 bases. Germline loops: CDR1 LGHDT, CDR2 YNNKEL (reference sequence). The CDR3 extends over 13 amino acids.

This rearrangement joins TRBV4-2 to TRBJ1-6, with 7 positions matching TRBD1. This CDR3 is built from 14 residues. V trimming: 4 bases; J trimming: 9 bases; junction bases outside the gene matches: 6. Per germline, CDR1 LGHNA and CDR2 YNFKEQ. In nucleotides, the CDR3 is TGTGCCAGCAGCCGAACAGGGGACGGTTCACCCCTCCACTTT. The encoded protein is CASSRTGDGSPLHF.

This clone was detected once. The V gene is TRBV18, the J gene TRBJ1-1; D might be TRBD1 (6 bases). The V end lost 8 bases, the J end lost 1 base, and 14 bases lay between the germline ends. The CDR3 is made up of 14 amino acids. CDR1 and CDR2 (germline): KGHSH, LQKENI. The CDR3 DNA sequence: TGTGCCAGCAAGGGGGAAAACACGAACACTGAAGCTTTCTTT. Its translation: CASKGENTNTEAFF.

The CDR3 DNA is TGTGCCAGCAGCTTAGATGAGGGCGTAGGAAACGAGCAGTACTTC. This gives the protein CASSLDEGVGNEQYF. The J gene is TRBJ2-7, the V gene TRBV5-6; weak D call: TRBD2 (5 bases). V was trimmed by 2 bases and J by 5 bases, leaving 17 bases between them. CDR1 SGHDT and CDR2 YYEEEE come from the germline V gene. This CDR3 comprises 15 residues.

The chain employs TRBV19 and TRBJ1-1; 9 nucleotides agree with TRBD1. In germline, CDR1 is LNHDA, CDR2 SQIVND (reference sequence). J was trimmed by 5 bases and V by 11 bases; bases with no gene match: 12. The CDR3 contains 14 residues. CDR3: CASEPGTGITEAFF. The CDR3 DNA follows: TGTGCCTCCGAACCGGGGACAGGGATAACTGAAGCTTTCTTT.

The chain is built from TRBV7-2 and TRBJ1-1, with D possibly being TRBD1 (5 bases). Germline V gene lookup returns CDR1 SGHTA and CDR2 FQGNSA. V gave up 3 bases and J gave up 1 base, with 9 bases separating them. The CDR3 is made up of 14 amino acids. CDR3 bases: TGTGCCAGCAGCTTCGACAGATCGAACACTGAAGCTTTCTTT. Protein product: CASSFDRSNTEAFF.

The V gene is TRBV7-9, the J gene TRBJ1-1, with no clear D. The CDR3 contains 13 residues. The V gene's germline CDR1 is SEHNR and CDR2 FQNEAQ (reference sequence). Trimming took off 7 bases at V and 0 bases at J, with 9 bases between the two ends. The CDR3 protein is CASTPGMNTEAFF. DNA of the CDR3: TGTGCCAGCACTCCGGGGATGAACACTGAAGCTTTCTTT.

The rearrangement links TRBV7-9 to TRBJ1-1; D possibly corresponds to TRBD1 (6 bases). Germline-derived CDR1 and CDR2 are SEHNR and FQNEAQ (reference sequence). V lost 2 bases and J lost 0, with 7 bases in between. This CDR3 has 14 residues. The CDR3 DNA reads TGTGCCAGCAGCTTACAGGGGATGAACACTGAAGCTTTCTTT. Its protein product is CASSLQGMNTEAFF.

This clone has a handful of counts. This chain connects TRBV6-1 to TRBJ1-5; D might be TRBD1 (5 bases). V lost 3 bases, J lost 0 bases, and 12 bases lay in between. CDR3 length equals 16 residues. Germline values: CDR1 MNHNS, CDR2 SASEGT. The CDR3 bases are TGTGCCAGCAGTGATAGACAGTTCTATAGCAATCAGCCCCAGCATTTT. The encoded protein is CASSDRQFYSNQPQHF.

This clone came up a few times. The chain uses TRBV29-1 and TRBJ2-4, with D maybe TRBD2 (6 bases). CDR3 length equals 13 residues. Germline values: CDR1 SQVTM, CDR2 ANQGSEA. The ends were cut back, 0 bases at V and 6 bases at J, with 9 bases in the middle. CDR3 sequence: CSVEEWGVNIQYF. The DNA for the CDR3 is TGCAGCGTTGAAGAATGGGGGGTAAACATTCAGTACTTC.

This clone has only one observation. The CDR3 DNA sequence: TGTGCCAGCAGCCAAGACGGTTTCGGTTCTCTCATGAACACTGAAGCTTTCTTT. As protein: CASSQDGFGSLMNTEAFF. The rearrangement uses TRBV4-2 and TRBJ1-1; no firm D call. From germline, CDR1 is LGHNA and CDR2 YNFKEQ. The CDR3 consists of 18 residues. Deletions cut 0 bases from V and 0 bases from J, with 17 bases between.

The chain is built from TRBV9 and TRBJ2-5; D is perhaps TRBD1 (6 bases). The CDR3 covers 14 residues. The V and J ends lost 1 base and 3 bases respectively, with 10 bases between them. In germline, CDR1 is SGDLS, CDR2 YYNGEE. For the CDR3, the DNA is TGTGCCAGCAGCGTAATGACAGGAAAAGAGACCCAGTACTTC. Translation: CASSVMTGKETQYF.

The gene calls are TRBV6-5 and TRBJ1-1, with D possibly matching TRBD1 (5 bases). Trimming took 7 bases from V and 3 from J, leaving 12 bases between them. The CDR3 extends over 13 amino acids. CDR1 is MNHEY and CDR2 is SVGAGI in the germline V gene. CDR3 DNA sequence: TGTGCCAGCACCCAGGGTTGGGACACTGAAGCTTTCTTT. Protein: CASTQGWDTEAFF.

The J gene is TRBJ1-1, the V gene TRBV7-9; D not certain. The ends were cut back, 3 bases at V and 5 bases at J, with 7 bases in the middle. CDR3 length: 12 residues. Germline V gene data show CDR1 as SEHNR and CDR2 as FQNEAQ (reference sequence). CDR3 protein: CASSFSGTEAFF. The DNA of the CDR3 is TGTGCCAGCAGCTTTTCGGGGACTGAAGCTTTCTTT.

The CDR3 reads CASSHPQGANTEAFF. For the CDR3, the DNA is TGTGCCAGCAGCCACCCACAGGGGGCAAACACTGAAGCTTTCTTT. This chain connects TRBV14 to TRBJ1-1, with TRBD1 identical over 9 bases. The CDR3 runs to 15 residues. Trimming at V came to 3 bases and at J to 2 bases, leaving 4 bases not matched to a gene. Germline values: CDR1 SGHDN, CDR2 FVKESK.